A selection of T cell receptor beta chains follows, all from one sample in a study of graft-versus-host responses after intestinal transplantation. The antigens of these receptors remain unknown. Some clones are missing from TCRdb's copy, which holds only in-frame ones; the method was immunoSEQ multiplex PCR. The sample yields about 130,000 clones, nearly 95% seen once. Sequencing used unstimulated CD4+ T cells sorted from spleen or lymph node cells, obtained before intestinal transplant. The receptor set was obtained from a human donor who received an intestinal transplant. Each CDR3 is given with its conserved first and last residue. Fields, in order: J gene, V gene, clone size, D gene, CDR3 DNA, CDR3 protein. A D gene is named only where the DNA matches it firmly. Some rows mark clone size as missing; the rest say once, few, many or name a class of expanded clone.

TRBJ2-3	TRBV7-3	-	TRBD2	TGTGCCAGCAGGCCGGGACTAGCGTCCTCGGATACGCAGTATTTT	CASRPGLASSDTQYF
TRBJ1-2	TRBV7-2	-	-	TGTGCCAGCAGCTTACCGGGGTACAAGAGCTATGGCTACACCTTC	CASSLPGYKSYGYTF
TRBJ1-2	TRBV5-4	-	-	TGTGCCAGCAACTCACCGGGACCGGGTGGGGGCTACACCTTC	CASNSPGPGGGYTF
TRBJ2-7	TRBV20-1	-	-	TGCAGTACCTTCGTGCCCTACGAGCAGTACTTC	CSTFVPYEQYF
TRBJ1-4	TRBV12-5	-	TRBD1	TGTGCTAGTGGTTTGGTAAAAGAGAACCTCCCGGGACAGACTAATGAAAAACTGTTTTTT	CASGLVKENLPGQTNEKLFF
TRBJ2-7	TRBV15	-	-	TGTGCCACCAGCAGAGATGGCGACGAGCAGTACTTC	CATSRDGDEQYF
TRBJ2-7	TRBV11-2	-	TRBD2	TGTGCCAGCAGCAGCCTAGCGGGAAGAAGCGAGCAGTACTTC	CASSSLAGRSEQYF
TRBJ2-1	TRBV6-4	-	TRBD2	TGTGCCAGCAGTGAGGAGCTAGCGGATATCAATGAGCAGTTCTTC	CASSEELADINEQFF
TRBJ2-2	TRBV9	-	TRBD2	TGTGCCAGCAGCGTAACCGCGGGGGCCGGGGAGCTGTTTTTT	CASSVTAGAGELFF
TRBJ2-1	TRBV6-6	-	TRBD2	TGTGCCAGCAGAGAACTAGCGGGGAATGAGCAGTTCTTC	CASRELAGNEQFF
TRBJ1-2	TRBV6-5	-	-	TGTGCCAGCAGTATGGACAGCCCTTATGGCTACACCTTC	CASSMDSPYGYTF
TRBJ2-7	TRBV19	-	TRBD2	TGTGCCAGTAGTATAGATCGGTTAGCGGGACTCTACGAGCAGTACTTC	CASSIDRLAGLYEQYF
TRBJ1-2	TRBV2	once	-	TGTGCCAGCAGTGAAAGGGTGTTCGGTGGCTACACCTTC	CASSERVFGGYTF
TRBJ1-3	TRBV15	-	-	TGTGCCACCAGCAGAGAGTACGCAGGGACCGTCTCTGGAAACACCATATATTTT	CATSREYAGTVSGNTIYF
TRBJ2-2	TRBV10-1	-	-	TGCGCCAGCAGTGAGACAGGGATCCACACCGGGGAGCTGTTTTTT	CASSETGIHTGELFF
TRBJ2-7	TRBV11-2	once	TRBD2	TGTGCCAGCAGCTTAGATCGACTAGCGGGAGGTAACGAGCAGTACTTC	CASSLDRLAGGNEQYF
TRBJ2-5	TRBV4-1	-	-	TGCGCCAGCAGCCATCGAGAGACCCAGTACTTC	CASSHRETQYF
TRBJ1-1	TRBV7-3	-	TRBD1	TGTGCCAGCAGCCCCGACAGGGGGAACACTGAAGCTTTCTTT	CASSPDRGNTEAFF
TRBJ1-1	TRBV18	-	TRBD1	TGTGCCAGCTCCCACAAGGGACAGCAGAACACTGAAGCTTTCTTT	CASSHKGQQNTEAFF
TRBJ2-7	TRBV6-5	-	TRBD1	TGTGCCAGCAGTATACCCGGGACAGACTACGAGCAGTACTTC	CASSIPGTDYEQYF
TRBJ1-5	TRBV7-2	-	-	TGTGCCAGCAGCCTAGGGGAGGGGATCTCTAGCAATCAGCCCCAGCATTTT	CASSLGEGISSNQPQHF
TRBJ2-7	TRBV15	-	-	TGTGCCACCAGCCGGGATCGGTACGAGCAGTACTTC	CATSRDRYEQYF
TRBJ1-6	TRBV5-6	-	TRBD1	TGTGCCAGCAGCTCCGGCGACAGGGCCCATTTTTCACCCCTCCACTTT	CASSSGDRAHFSPLHF
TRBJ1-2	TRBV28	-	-	TGTGCCAGCGCCCAGGATAATGGCTACACCTTC	CASAQDNGYTF
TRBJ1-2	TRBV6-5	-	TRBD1	TGTGCCAGCAGTTACCTAGGGGGCACCTATGGCTACACCTTC	CASSYLGGTYGYTF
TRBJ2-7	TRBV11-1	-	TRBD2	TGTGCCAGCACGACAGCGGGGAGGGGCGAGCAGTACTTC	CASTTAGRGEQYF
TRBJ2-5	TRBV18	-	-	TGTGCCAGCTCACCGGGGCTTCAGCGGGAGACCCAGTACTTC	CASSPGLQRETQYF
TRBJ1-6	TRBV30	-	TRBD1	TGTGCCTGGAGGAGCGGGACAGGGAATTCACCCCTCCACTTT	CAWRSGTGNSPLHF
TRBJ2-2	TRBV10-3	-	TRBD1	TGTGCCATCCCAACAGGGGGCAACACCGGGGAGCTGTTTTTT	CAIPTGGNTGELFF
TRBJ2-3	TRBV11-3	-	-	TGTGCCAGCAGCTCATCCGGGACAAGCACAGATACGCAGTATTTT	CASSSSGTSTDTQYF
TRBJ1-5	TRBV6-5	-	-	TGTGCCAGCAGAGGAGGGGTTGATCAGCCCCAGCATTTT	CASRGGVDQPQHF
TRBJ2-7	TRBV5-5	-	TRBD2	TGTGCCAGCAGCTCGGGACTAGCGGCAACCTCCTACGAGCAGTACTTC	CASSSGLAATSYEQYF
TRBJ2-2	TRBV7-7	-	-	TGTGCCAGCAGCTTGGGGCCGACTAACACCGGGGAGCTGTTTTTT	CASSLGPTNTGELFF
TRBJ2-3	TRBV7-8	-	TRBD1	TGTGCCAGCAGCTTAAACAGGGGGCCCGGGATCGATACGCAGTATTTT	CASSLNRGPGIDTQYF
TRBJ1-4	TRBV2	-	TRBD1	TGTGCCAGCTGCCAAGGGACAGGGGGCTATGAAAAACTGTTTTTT	CASCQGTGGYEKLFF
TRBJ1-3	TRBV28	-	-	TGTGCCAGCAGTTTTGAGGGGATGTGGCGGGGAAACACCATATATTTT	CASSFEGMWRGNTIYF
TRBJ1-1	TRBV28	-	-	TGTGCCAGCAGGTCTAAACGGGGGGCGAGCACTGAAGCTTTCTTT	CASRSKRGASTEAFF
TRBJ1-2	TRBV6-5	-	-	TGTGCCAGCAGCTTCTTGCAGGGCTATGGCTACACCTTC	CASSFLQGYGYTF
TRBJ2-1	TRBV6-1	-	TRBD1	TGTGCCACGAGGGTACCAAAACAGGGGAACAATGAGCAGTTCTTC	CATRVPKQGNNEQFF
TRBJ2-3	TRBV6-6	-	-	TGTGCCAGCAGACCCGGCGGTTCGACAGATACGCAGTATTTT	CASRPGGSTDTQYF
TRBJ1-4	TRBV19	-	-	TGTGCCAGTAGTGCGACAAGAGCACCTCAAAAACTGTTTTTT	CASSATRAPQKLFF
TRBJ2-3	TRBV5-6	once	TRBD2	TGTGCCAGCAGCTCAGCGGGAAGTAGAGATACGCAGTATTTT	CASSSAGSRDTQYF
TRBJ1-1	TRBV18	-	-	TGTGCCAGCTCACCGGTTGGCAGCATGAACACTGAAGCTTTCTTT	CASSPVGSMNTEAFF
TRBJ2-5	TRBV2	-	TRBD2	TGTGCCAGCAGTGAGCAAGCGGGAGAATCGGAGACCCAGTACTTC	CASSEQAGESETQYF
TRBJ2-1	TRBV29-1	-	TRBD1	TGCAGCGTTGGATTGGGACAGGGGAGGTTCAATGAGCAGTTCTTC	CSVGLGQGRFNEQFF
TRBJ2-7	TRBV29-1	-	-	TGCAGCGTTGAAAAGGCAGGTAATGGCGAGCAGTACTTC	CSVEKAGNGEQYF
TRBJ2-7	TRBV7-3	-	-	TGTGCCAGCAGCCTTAAGTCGGGGAGCGTAGACGAGCAGTACTTC	CASSLKSGSVDEQYF
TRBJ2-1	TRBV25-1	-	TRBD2	TGTGCCAGCAGTGAGGCGGGAGGGCCCTACAATGAGCAGTTCTTC	CASSEAGGPYNEQFF
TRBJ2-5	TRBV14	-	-	TGTGCCAGCAGTCGGGACGTAGAGACCCAGTACTTC	CASSRDVETQYF
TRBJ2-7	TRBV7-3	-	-	TGTGCCAGCAGCTTAACGTTAGGCGAGCAGTACTTC	CASSLTLGEQYF
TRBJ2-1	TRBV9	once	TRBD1	TGTGCCAGCACCCTAAATACAGGGGCCTACAATGAGCAGTTCTTC	CASTLNTGAYNEQFF